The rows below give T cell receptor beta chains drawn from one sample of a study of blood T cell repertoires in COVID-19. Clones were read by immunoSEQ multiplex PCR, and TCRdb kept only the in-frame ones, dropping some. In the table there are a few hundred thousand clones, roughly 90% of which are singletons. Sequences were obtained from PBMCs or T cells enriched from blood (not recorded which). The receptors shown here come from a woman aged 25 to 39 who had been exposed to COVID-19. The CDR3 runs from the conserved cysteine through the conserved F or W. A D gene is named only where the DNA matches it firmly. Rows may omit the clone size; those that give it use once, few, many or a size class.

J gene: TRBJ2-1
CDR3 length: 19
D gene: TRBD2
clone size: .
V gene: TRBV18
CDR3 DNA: TGTGCCAGCTCACCTCCCCCGGGACTAGCGGGAGTCTGGGACAATGAGCAGTTCTTC
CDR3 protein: CASSPPPGLAGVWDNEQFF

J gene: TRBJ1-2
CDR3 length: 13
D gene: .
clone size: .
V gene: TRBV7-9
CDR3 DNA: TGTGCCAGCAGCTTAGAGGGGGACTATGGCTACACCTTC
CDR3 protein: CASSLEGDYGYTF

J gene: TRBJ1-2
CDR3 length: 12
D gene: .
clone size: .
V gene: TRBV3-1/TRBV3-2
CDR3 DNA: TGTGCCAGCAGCCAAGCGGGGGTCGGCTACACCTTC
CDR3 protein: CASSQAGVGYTF

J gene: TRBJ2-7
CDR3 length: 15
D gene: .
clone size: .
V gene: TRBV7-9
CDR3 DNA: TGTGCCAGCAGCTTAGGAAGGGGTTTTACAGACGAGCAGTACTTC
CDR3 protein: CASSLGRGFTDEQYF

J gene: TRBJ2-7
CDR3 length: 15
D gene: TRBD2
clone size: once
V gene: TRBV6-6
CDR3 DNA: TGTGCCAGCAGTTACATACGGGAGGGGGGATACGAGCAGTACTTC
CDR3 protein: CASSYIREGGYEQYF

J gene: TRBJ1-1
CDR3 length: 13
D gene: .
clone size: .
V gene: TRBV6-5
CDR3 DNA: TGTGCCAGCAGATGGACAGAGAACACTGAAGCTTTCTTT
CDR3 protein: CASRWTENTEAFF

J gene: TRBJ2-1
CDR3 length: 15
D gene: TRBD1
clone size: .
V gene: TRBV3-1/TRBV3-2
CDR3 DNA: TGTGCCAGCAGCCAAAGGGGACAGGGAAACAATGAGCAGTTCTTC
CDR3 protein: CASSQRGQGNNEQFF

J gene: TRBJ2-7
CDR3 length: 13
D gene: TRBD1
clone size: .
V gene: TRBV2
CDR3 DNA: TGTGCCAGCACCGGACAGGAGGTCTACGAGCAGTACTTC
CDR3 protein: CASTGQEVYEQYF

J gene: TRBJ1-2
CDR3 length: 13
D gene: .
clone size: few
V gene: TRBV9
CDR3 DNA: TGTGCCAGCAGCGCGGACACAACCTATGGCTACACCTTC
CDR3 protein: CASSADTTYGYTF

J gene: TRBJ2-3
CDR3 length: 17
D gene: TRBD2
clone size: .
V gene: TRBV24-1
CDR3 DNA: TGTGCCACCAGTGATTTGCCTGCGGGAGGGAGCACAGATACGCAGTATTTT
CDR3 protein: CATSDLPAGGSTDTQYF

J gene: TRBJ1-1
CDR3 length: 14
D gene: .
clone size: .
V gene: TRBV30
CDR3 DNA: TGTGCCTGGAGTGTATCCCGGTTGAACACTGAAGCTTTCTTT
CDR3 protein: CAWSVSRLNTEAFF

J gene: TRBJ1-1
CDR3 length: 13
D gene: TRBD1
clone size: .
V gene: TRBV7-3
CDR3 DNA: TGTGCCAGCAGTCCCAGGGGGGACAGGGAAGCTTTCTTT
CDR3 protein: CASSPRGDREAFF

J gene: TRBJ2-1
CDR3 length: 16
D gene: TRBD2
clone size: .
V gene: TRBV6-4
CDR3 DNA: TGTGCCAGCAGTGACTCGGTGTCTAGCGGAGCCAATGAGCAGTTCTTC
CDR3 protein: CASSDSVSSGANEQFF

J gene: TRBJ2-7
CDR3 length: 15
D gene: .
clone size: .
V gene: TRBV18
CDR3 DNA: TGTGCCAGCTCACCCGGACAAGGCTCGGCCTACGAGCAGTACTTC
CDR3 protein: CASSPGQGSAYEQYF

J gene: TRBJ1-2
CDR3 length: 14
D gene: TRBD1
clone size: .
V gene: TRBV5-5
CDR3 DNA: TGTGCCAGCAGCTCGGGCACAGGGGGGTATGGCTACACCTTC
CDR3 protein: CASSSGTGGYGYTF

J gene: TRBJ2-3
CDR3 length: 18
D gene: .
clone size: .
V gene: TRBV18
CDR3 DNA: TGTGCCAGCTCACCACCGTTGGGGCAGGGCGCTAGCACAGATACGCAGTATTTT
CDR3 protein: CASSPPLGQGASTDTQYF

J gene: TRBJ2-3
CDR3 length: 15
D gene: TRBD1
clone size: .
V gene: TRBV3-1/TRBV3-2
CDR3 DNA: TGTGCCAGCAGCCCCCGGGACAGCCCCACAGATACGCAGTATTTT
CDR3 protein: CASSPRDSPTDTQYF

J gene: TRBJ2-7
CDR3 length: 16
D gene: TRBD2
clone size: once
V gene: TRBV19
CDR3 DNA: TGTGCCAGTAGTAACCCCCTGGGAGCGGGAGTGGCCGAGCAGTACTTC
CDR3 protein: CASSNPLGAGVAEQYF

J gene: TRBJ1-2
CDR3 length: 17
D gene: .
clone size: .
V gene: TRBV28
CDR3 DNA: TGTGCCAGCAGTCCCACTGGGACACGGGCAACACACTATGGCTACACCTTC
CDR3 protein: CASSPTGTRATHYGYTF

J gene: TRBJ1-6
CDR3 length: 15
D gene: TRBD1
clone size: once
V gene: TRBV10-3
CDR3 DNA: TGTGCCATCAGGTCCGGGACAGGCGGTAATTCACCCCTCCACTTT
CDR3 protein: CAIRSGTGGNSPLHF